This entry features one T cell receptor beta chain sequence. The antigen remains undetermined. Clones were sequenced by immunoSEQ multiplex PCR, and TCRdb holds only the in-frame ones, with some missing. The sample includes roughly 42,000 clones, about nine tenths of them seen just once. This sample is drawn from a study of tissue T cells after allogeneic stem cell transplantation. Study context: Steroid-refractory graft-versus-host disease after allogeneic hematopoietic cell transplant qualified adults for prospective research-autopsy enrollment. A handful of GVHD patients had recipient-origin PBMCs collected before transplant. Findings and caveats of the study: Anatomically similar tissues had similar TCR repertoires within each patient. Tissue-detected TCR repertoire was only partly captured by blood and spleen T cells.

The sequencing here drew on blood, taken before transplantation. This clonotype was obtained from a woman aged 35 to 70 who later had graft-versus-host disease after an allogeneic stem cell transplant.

The CDR3 DNA sequence: TGTGCCACCAGCACGGGGACAGTCCAAGAGACCCAGTACTTC. Protein: CATSTGTVQETQYF. The rearrangement joins TRBV15 to TRBJ2-5, with TRBD1 matching over 7 bases. CDR3 size: 14 residues. J lost 1 base, V lost 4 bases, and 3 bases had no gene match. Germline-derived CDR1 and CDR2 are LNHNV and YYDKDF (reference sequence).